This T cell receptor beta chain is from a study of identical twins. TCRdb independently ran MiXCR on the 5' RACE reads; one entry per CDR3 protein. The profile shows fewer than 900,000 distinct CDR3 sequences, roughly 18% of them singletons. The V end was cut by 5 bases, the J end by 6 bases, with 12 bases between. Germline V gives CDR1 SGHTA, CDR2 FQGNSA. The CDR3 length is 13 residues. This clonotype appeared a few times. The same data also contributed to another study, on T cells expressing NK-cell markers.

The genes are TRBV7-2 and TRBJ2-3, with D uncertain. The receptor comes from a woman aged 18-35 years in good health. Sequenced input: PBMCs. The CDR3 sequence: CASSPNLADTQYF. The DNA of the CDR3 is TGTGCCAGCAGCCCTAACCTTGCGGATACGCAGTATTTT.